A single sample gave rise to the 26 T cell receptor beta chains below, sequenced in a study of CD8+ T cells in alopecia areata. Extracted RNA was reverse transcribed, and the resulting cDNA served as sequencing template. The repertoire was sequenced with immunoSEQ multiplex PCR; TCRdb's copy has only in-frame clones and lacks some. Of about 130,000 clones in the sample, about 57% were seen once. This material consisted of CD4+ T cells sorted from blood, taken at week 0. These receptors were obtained from a human donor with alopecia areata.

Notes on this clone: An end of the junction differs from the germline gene, which may be a read error. The chain recombines TRBV5-1 with TRBJ2-1; the match to TRBD2 covers 12 bases. Germline V CDR1 and CDR2: SGHRS, YFSETQ. The CDR3 spans 15 residues. The CDR3 DNA reads TGCACCAGCAGTCCCGGGACTAGCGGGTACAATGAGCAGTTCTTC. Translation gives CTSSPGTSGYNEQFF.

The chain combines TRBV4-2 with TRBJ1-4, with 8 bases that match TRBD1. V was pared by 4 bases and J by 6 bases, with 7 bases of the junction left unmatched. There are 15 residues in the CDR3. Germline loops: CDR1 LGHNA, CDR2 YNFKEQ. The CDR3, as DNA: TGTGCCAGCAGCCGGCAACAGGGGGAGGATGAAAAACTGTTTTTT. Protein sequence: CASSRQQGEDEKLFF.

This clone was seen a handful of times. The chain recombines TRBV7-2 with TRBJ1-2; 9 bases map to TRBD1. Germline V CDR1 and CDR2: SGHTA, FQGNSA. The CDR3 totals 15 residues. Trimming removed 5 bases from V and 2 bases from J; junction bases left unmatched: 6. The CDR3: CASSKRTGENYGYTF. CDR3 coding DNA: TGTGCCAGCAGCAAGAGGACAGGGGAAAACTATGGCTACACCTTC.

This rearrangement joins TRBV30 to TRBJ1-5, with unresolved D. Trimming stripped 2 bases from V and 5 bases from J, with 10 bases between. Germline V lookup: CDR1 GTSNPN, CDR2 SVGIG (reference sequence). CDR3 length equals 13 residues. The CDR3 DNA is TGTGCCTGGAGTACGCTTGGGGATCAGCCCCAGCATTTT. Encoded protein: CAWSTLGDQPQHF.

The chain joins TRBV4-2 to TRBJ2-2, with D uncertain. With 4 bases removed from V and 6 bases from J, the gap between germline ends came to 6 bases. The CDR3 extends over 12 amino acids. From germline, CDR1 is LGHNA and CDR2 YNFKEQ. CDR3 sequence (DNA): TGTGCCAGCAGCCCGCAGGCCGGGGAGCTGTTTTTT. Residues: CASSPQAGELFF.

This clone came up a few times. The rearrangement links TRBV14 to TRBJ1-6, with 7 bases that match TRBD1. Trimming took 3 bases from V and 9 from J; bases not matched to a gene: 8. CDR1 is SGHDN, CDR2 FVKESK, per germline. The CDR3 is made up of 15 amino acids. The CDR3 DNA reads TGTGCCAGCAGCCACAAAGAGACAGGGCGTTCACCCCTCCACTTT. Its protein is CASSHKETGRSPLHF.

This clone was counted only a few times. The chain couples TRBV5-1 to TRBJ2-5; 7 bases align to TRBD1. The CDR3 runs to 13 residues. V dropped 4 bases and J dropped 3; count of bases not matched to a gene: 3. The V gene's germline CDR1 is SGHRS and CDR2 YFSETQ. The CDR3 loop reads CASSPGTEETQYF. Here the CDR3 DNA reads TGCGCCAGCAGCCCCGGGACAGAAGAGACCCAGTACTTC.

The gene calls are TRBV4-1 and TRBJ1-2; D remains unclear. CDR1 is MGHRA, CDR2 YSYEKL, per germline. This CDR3 comprises 12 residues. Trimming took 0 bases from V and 3 from J, leaving 2 bases between them. The CDR3 is CASSQDDYGYTF. CDR3 DNA: TGCGCCAGCAGCCAAGATGACTATGGCTACACCTTC.

V and J are TRBV29-1 and TRBJ1-1; D gene ambiguous. V was clipped by 6 bases and J by 1 base, with 9 bases between them. CDR1 SQVTM and CDR2 ANQGSEA come from the germline V gene. The CDR3 consists of 12 residues. The chain's CDR3 is CSVVTGNTEAFF. Here the CDR3 DNA reads TGCAGCGTAGTCACGGGGAACACTGAAGCTTTCTTT.

The rearrangement uses TRBV7-6 and TRBJ2-3, with 7 bases fitting TRBD2. Per the germline V gene, CDR1 is SGHVS and CDR2 is FNYEAQ. This CDR3 has 16 amino acids. The J segment lost 5 bases and the V segment lost 5 bases, leaving 13 bases of the junction unmatched. Here the CDR3 DNA reads TGTGCCAGCAGCCCGAGGCGGGAGAGGTTGATAGATACGCAGTATTTT. It encodes CASSPRRERLIDTQYF.

The rearrangement uses TRBV7-9 and TRBJ2-1; TRBD2 agrees at 9 bases. V lost 2 bases to trimming and J lost 6 bases; unmatched junction nucleotides: 5. This CDR3 has 15 residues. Germline V gives CDR1 SEHNR, CDR2 FQNEAQ (reference sequence). The CDR3: CASSLLSGGRNEQFF. DNA for the CDR3: TGTGCCAGCAGCTTACTTAGCGGGGGTCGCAATGAGCAGTTCTTC. The full variable domain, its missing parts supplied by reference TRBV7-9 and TRBJ2-1, is DTGVSQNPRHKITKRGQNVTFRCDPISEHNRLYWYRQTLGQGPEFLTYFQNEAQLEKSRLLSDRFSAERPKGSFSTLEIQRTEQGDSAMYLCASSLLSGGRNEQFFGPGTRLTVL.

This clone was counted a few times. V and J are TRBV28 and TRBJ1-5; D not certain. V gave up 3 bases and J gave up 7 bases, with 7 bases separating them. The CDR3 runs 12 residues. Germline loops: CDR1 MDHEN, CDR2 SYDVKM. In nucleotides, the CDR3 is TGTGCCAGCAGTTTCGGGGTCCAGCCCCAGCATTTT. It specifies CASSFGVQPQHF. Full variable domain (missing parts from reference TRBV28 and TRBJ1-5): DVKVTQSSRYLVKRTGEKVFLECVQDMDHENMFWYRQDPGLGLRLIYFSYDVKMKEKGDIPEGYSVSREKKERFSLILESASTNQTSMYLCASSFGVQPQHFGDGTRLSIL.

The chain employs TRBV5-4 and TRBJ2-3; 7 bases map to TRBD2. The J segment lost 1 base and the V segment lost 3 bases, leaving 5 bases of the junction unmatched. This CDR3 has 15 residues. Germline V CDR1 and CDR2: SGHNT, YYREEE (reference sequence). CDR3 residues: CASSSPGGRTDTQYF. CDR3 bases: TGTGCCAGCAGCTCCCCGGGGGGACGCACAGATACGCAGTATTTT. Full variable domain (missing parts from reference TRBV5-4 and TRBJ2-3): ETGVTQSPTHLIKTRGQQVTLRCSSQSGHNTVSWYQQALGQGPQFIFQYYREEENGRGNFPPRFSGLQFPNYSSELNVNALELDDSALYLCASSSPGGRTDTQYFGPGTRLTVL.

With regard to this clone: At one boundary the junction diverges from the germline segment, which might be a read error. The genes are TRBV13 and TRBJ1-3, with TRBD1 as a possible D gene (5 bases). The germline CDR1 and CDR2 sequences are PRHDT and FYEKMQ (reference sequence). CDR3 length: 12 amino acids. CDR3 DNA sequence: TGTGCCAGCAGCTTAATTGACGGGACTGGAAATTTT. Translating gives CASSLIDGTGNF.

V gene TRBV28 combines with J gene TRBJ2-1, with TRBD2 matching 9 bases. J gave up 8 bases and V 7 bases, and 18 bases lay outside the gene matches. Looked up from germline, CDR1 is MDHEN and CDR2 is SYDVKM. CDR3 length equals 17 residues. The CDR3 is CASTHPEAGGPRDEQFF. As DNA, the CDR3 is TGTGCCAGCACCCACCCCGAGGCGGGAGGGCCTAGGGATGAGCAGTTCTTC. Combining the CDR3 with reference TRBV28 and TRBJ2-1 gives the whole variable domain DVKVTQSSRYLVKRTGEKVFLECVQDMDHENMFWYRQDPGLGLRLIYFSYDVKMKEKGDIPEGYSVSREKKERFSLILESASTNQTSMYLCASTHPEAGGPRDEQFFGPGTRLTVL.

The gene calls are TRBV5-6 and TRBJ1-2; D is unclear. Trimming took off 7 bases at V and 4 bases at J, with 14 bases between the two ends. This CDR3 region has 13 residues. CDR1 SGHDT and CDR2 YYEEEE come from the germline V gene. Here the CDR3 DNA reads TGTGCCAGCCTCCGGGGAGACGCCTATGGCTACACCTTC. Protein sequence: CASLRGDAYGYTF.

The chain combines TRBV5-6 with TRBJ1-1; weak D call: TRBD1 (6 bases). CDR3 length: 14 residues. CDR1 is SGHDT and CDR2 is YYEEEE in the germline V gene. V was shortened by 3 bases and J by 1 base, with 10 bases between the two germline ends. For the CDR3, the DNA is TGTGCCAGCAGCTCCGGGACATCGAACACTGAAGCTTTCTTT. This translates into CASSSGTSNTEAFF.

This chain connects TRBV27 to TRBJ2-6; no firm D call. CDR1 is MNHEY and CDR2 is SMNVEV in the germline V gene (reference sequence). Trimming took 2 bases from V and 0 from J, leaving 14 bases between them. CDR3 length equals 18 residues. CDR3 bases: TGTGCCAGCAGTTTAAAGGGCCCGCGTCTCTCTGGGGCCAACGTCCTGACTTTC. It specifies CASSLKGPRLSGANVLTF.

The rearrangement joins TRBV7-3 to TRBJ1-2, with D possibly being TRBD1 (5 bases). The germline V gene encodes CDR1 SGHTA and CDR2 FQGTGA. This CDR3 comprises 13 residues. V gave up 5 bases and J gave up 7 bases, with 14 bases separating them. The CDR3 loop is CASSPIAGGGYTF. The DNA of the CDR3 is TGTGCCAGCAGCCCCATCGCGGGGGGTGGCTACACCTTC. Full variable domain (rest looked up from reference TRBV7-3 and TRBJ1-2): GAGVSQTPSNKVTEKGKYVELRCDPISGHTALYWYRQSLGQGPEFLIYFQGTGAADDSGLPNDRFFAVRPEGSVSTLKIQRTERGDSAVYLCASSPIAGGGYTFGSGTRLTVV.

The chain joins TRBV9 to TRBJ2-3, with D perhaps matching TRBD2 (6 bases). The germline V gene has CDR1 SGDLS and CDR2 YYNGEE. CDR3 length: 16 amino acids. The V and J ends lost 3 bases and 3 bases respectively, with 17 bases between them. The CDR3 DNA reads as TGTGCCAGCAGCGCGGGGATAGGGAGGAGGACAGATACGCAGTATTTT. It translates to CASSAGIGRRTDTQYF.

The gene calls are TRBV6-5 and TRBJ2-5; 7 nucleotides align to TRBD1. CDR1 is MNHEY and CDR2 is SVGAGI in the germline V gene. There are 14 residues in the CDR3. V gave up 7 bases and J gave up 4 bases; unmatched junction bases: 9. The CDR3 loop is CASKLQAGGETQYF. CDR3 in DNA: TGTGCCAGCAAACTACAGGCAGGGGGAGAGACCCAGTACTTC.

The CDR3 DNA reads TGTGCCAGCAGCGTCACAGGGGGGGATTCACCCCTCCACTTT. This codes for CASSVTGGDSPLHF. The genes are TRBV9 and TRBJ1-6; 8 bases match TRBD1. The length of the CDR3 is 14 residues. J was trimmed by 8 bases and V by 2 bases; bases with no gene match: 3. Germline CDR1 and CDR2: SGDLS and YYNGEE.

Of note for this clone: An end of the junction does not agree with germline; a read error may underlie this. The J gene is TRBJ2-3, the V gene TRBV6-1; TRBD2 is a possible D gene (6 bases). CDR3 length: 14 amino acids. Per the germline V gene, CDR1 is MNHNS and CDR2 is SASEGT. The CDR3 nucleotides read TGTGCCAGCACTGAACTAGCCCCCGGAGATACGCAGTATTTT. Translating it yields CASTELAPGDTQYF.

V and J are TRBV7-2 and TRBJ2-7; maybe TRBD1 (6 bases). Looked up from germline, CDR1 is SGHTA and CDR2 is FQGNSA. This CDR3 spans 14 amino acids. V shed 5 bases and J shed 4 bases, with 15 bases lying between them. The CDR3: CASSRPGQTYEQYF. CDR3 nucleotide sequence: TGTGCCAGCAGCAGACCGGGACAAACATACGAGCAGTACTTC.

The J gene is TRBJ2-5, the V gene TRBV15; 7 bases map to TRBD1. Germline values: CDR1 LNHNV, CDR2 YYDKDF (reference sequence). The CDR3 has 14 residues. J lost 1 base, V lost 3 bases, and 2 bases had no gene match. The CDR3: CATSSGTAQETQYF. The CDR3 DNA is TGTGCCACCAGCAGCGGGACAGCCCAAGAGACCCAGTACTTC.

The chain uses TRBV18 and TRBJ2-3; D is uncertain. The ends were cut back, 2 bases at V and 2 bases at J, with 5 bases in the middle. In germline, CDR1 is KGHSH, CDR2 LQKENI. The CDR3 totals 13 residues. Written as DNA, the CDR3 is TGTGCCAGCTCACCAGCATACACAGATACGCAGTATTTT. It specifies CASSPAYTDTQYF. Full variable domain (outside the CDR3, taken from reference TRBV18 and TRBJ2-3): NAGVMQNPRHLVRRRGQEARLRCSPMKGHSHVYWYRQLPEEGLKFMVYLQKENIIDESGMPKERFSAEFPKEGPSILRIQQVVRGDSAAYFCASSPAYTDTQYFGPGTRLTVL.